Sequencing of this T cell receptor beta chain was carried out in a study of T cell responses to AZD1222 COVID-19 vaccine. Here immunoSEQ multiplex PCR was the method, and the copy in TCRdb shows in-frame clones only, minus some. This table holds about 130,000 clones, 93% found once. Overall study results and limits: Spike-specific TCR breadth rose after two AZD1222 doses, and depth rose as well.

In the case of this clone: Its target is not known.

The V gene end was trimmed by 1 base and the J gene end by 8 bases; junction bases not matched to a gene: 7. This CDR3 has 17 residues. CDR1 and CDR2 (germline): MDHEN, SYDVKM. The receptor's source is an adult in good health. The sample was peripheral blood, taken on day 0 of AZD1222 vaccination. V and J are TRBV28 and TRBJ2-1; TRBD2 agrees at 14 bases. The CDR3 spells CASSLSGLAGANYEQFF. In DNA, the CDR3 is TGTGCCAGCAGTTTATCGGGACTAGCGGGAGCGAACTATGAGCAGTTCTTC.